The sequence of this TCR beta chain was determined in a study of control samples from healthy donors and cancer patients. The repertoire was sequenced with immunoSEQ multiplex PCR; TCRdb's copy has only in-frame clones and lacks some. Of about 48,000 clones listed, 93% are singletons. The sequenced sample consisted of PBMCs. This clonotype originated in a woman between 50 and 59 years old with head and neck cancer.

DNA for the CDR3: TGTGCCTGGAGTTTCCGAGGAAACTATGGCTACACCTTC. Translated, it gives CAWSFRGNYGYTF. The chain has TRBV30 and TRBJ1-2, with D hard to call. V was cut by 2 bases and J by 2 bases, with 9 bases left in between. Germline V gene data show CDR1 as GTSNPN and CDR2 as SVGIG (reference sequence). The CDR3 consists of 13 residues.